The subject of this entry is one T cell receptor (beta chain). The entry originates in a study of cytomegalovirus exposure and HLA in healthy donors. There are 13 residues in the CDR3. CDR1 MNHNY and CDR2 SVGAGI come from the germline V gene (reference sequence). Trimming cost V 2 bases and J 4 bases; bases outside gene matches: 1. With 60 Vbeta and 13 Jbeta primers, the PCR was carried out. Clones were read by immunoSEQ multiplex PCR, and TCRdb kept only the in-frame ones, dropping some. Of 100,000 or so clones detected, roughly 80% appear once; the ten largest clones hold around 4%. The receptor was isolated from a man aged 35 to 55 in good health and CMV-seronegative. The sample taken for sequencing was PBMCs. This rearrangement joins TRBV6-6 to TRBJ1-2, with TRBD1 matching 7 bases. For the CDR3, the DNA is TGTGCCAGCAGTTACGCAGGGGGCTATGGCTACACCTTC. Translating it yields CASSYAGGYGYTF.